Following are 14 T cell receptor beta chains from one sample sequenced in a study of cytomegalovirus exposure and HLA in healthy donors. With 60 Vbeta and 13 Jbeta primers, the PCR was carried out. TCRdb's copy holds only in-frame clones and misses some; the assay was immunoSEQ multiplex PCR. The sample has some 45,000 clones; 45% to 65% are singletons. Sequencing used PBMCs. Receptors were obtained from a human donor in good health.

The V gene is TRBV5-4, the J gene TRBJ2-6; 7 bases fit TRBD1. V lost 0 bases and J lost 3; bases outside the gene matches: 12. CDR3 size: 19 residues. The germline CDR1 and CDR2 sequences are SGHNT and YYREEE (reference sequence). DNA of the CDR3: TGTGCCAGCAGCTTGGATAGGGCAGGGGGATCAGGTGGGGCCAACGTCCTGACTTTC. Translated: CASSLDRAGGSGGANVLTF.

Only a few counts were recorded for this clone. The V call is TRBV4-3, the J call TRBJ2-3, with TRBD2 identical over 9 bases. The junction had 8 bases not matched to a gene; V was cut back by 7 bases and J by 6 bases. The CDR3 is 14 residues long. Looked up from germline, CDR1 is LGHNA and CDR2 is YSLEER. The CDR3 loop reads CASTPGLAHDTQYF. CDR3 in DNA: TGCGCCAGCACCCCGGGACTAGCCCATGATACGCAGTATTTT.

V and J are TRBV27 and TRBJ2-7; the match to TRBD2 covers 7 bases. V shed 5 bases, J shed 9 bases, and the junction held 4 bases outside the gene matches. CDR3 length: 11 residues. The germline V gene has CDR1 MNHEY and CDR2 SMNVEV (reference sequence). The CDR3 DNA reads TGTGCCAGCAGTAATGGGAGGGGGCAGTACTTC. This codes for CASSNGRGQYF.

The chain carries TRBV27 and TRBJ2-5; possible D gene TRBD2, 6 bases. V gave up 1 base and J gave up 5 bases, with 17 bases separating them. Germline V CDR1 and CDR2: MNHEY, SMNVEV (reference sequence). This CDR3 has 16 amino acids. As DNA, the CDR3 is TGTGCCAGCAGTTTATTAAGCCAGGGAGGTTCGGAGACCCAGTACTTC. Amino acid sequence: CASSLLSQGGSETQYF.

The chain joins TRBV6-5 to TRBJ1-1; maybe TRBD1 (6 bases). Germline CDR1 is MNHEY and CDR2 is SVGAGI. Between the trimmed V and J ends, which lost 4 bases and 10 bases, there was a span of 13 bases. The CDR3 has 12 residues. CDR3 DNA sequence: TGTGCCAGCAGTTCATGGGACAAAGCAGCTTTCTTT. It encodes CASSSWDKAAFF.

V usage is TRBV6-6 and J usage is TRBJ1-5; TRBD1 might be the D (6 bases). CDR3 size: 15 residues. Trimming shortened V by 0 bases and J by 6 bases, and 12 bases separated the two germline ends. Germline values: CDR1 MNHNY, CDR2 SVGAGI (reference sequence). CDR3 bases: TGTGCCAGCAGTTACTCGGGGGCAGGCGGTCAGCCCCAGCATTTT. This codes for CASSYSGAGGQPQHF.

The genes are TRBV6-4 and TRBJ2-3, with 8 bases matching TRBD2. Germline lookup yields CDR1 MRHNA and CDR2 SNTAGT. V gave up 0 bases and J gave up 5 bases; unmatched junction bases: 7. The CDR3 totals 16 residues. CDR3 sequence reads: CASSDSAGGDGDTQYF. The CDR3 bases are TGTGCCAGCAGTGACTCGGCGGGGGGCGACGGAGATACGCAGTATTTT.

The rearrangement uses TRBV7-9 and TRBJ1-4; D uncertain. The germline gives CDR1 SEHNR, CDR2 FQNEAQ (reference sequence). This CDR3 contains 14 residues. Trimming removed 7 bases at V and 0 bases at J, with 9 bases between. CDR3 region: CASTRPPTNEKLFF. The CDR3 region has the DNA TGTGCCAGCACCCGTCCTCCAACTAATGAAAAACTGTTTTTT.

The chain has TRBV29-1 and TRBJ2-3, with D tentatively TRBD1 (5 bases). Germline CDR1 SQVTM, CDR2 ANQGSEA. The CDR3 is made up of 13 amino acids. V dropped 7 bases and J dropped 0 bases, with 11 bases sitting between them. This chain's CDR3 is CSATTVSTDTQYF. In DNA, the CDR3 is TGCAGCGCCACGACAGTTAGCACAGATACGCAGTATTTT.

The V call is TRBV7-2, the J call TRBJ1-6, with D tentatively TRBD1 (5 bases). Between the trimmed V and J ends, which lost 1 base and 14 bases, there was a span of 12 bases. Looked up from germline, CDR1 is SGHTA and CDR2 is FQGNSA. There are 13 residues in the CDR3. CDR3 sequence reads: CASSLDLGGSLHF. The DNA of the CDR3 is TGTGCCAGCAGCTTAGATCTCGGGGGGTCCCTCCACTTT.

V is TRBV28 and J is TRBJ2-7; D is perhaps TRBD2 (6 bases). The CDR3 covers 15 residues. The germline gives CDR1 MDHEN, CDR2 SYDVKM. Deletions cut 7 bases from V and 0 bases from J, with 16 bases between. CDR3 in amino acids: CASNMAGRSSYEQYF. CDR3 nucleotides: TGTGCCAGCAACATGGCGGGGAGAAGCTCCTACGAGCAGTACTTC.

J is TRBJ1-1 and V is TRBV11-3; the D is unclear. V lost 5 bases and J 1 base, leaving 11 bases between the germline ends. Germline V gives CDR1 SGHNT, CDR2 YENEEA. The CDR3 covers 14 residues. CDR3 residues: CASSPRAGNTEAFF. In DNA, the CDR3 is TGTGCCAGCAGCCCCCGGGCGGGGAACACTGAAGCTTTCTTT.

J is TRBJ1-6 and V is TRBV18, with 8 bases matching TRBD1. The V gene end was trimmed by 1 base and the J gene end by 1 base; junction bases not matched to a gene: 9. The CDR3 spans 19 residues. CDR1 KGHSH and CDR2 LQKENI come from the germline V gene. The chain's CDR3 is CASSPLAKTGVSYNSPLHF. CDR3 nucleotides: TGTGCCAGCTCACCACTCGCGAAGACAGGGGTTTCCTATAATTCACCCCTCCACTTT.

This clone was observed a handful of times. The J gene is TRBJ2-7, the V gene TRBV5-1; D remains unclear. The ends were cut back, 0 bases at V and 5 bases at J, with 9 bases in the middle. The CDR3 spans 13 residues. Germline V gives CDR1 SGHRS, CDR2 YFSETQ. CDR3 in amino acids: CASSLGRFDEQYF. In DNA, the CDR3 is TGCGCCAGCAGCTTGGGGCGGTTCGACGAGCAGTACTTC.